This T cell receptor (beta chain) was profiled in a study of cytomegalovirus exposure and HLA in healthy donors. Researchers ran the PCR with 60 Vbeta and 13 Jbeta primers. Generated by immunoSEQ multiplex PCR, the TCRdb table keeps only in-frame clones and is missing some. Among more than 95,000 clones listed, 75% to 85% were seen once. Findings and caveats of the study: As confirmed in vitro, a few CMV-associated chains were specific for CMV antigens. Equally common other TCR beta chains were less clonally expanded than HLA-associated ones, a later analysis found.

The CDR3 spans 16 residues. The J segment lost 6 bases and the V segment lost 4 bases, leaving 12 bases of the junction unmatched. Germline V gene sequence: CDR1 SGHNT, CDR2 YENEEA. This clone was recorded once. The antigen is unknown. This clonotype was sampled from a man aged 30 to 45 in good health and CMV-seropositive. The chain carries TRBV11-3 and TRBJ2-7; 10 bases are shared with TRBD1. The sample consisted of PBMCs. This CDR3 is CASSSYTGQGFGEQYF. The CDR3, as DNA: TGTGCCAGCAGCTCCTATACGGGACAGGGGTTTGGCGAGCAGTACTTC.